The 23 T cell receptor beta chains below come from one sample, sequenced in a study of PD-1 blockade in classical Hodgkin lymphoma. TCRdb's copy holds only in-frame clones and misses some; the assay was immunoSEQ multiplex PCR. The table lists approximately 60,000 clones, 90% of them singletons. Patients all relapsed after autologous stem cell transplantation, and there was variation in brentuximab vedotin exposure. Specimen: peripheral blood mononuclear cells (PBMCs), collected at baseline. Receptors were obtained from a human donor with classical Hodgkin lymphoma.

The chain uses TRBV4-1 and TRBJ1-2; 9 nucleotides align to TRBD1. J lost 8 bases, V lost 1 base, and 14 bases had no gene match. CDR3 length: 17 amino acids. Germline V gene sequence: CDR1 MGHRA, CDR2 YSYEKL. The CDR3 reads CASSQVEGQGGARGYTF. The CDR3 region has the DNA TGCGCCAGCAGCCAAGTGGAGGGACAGGGAGGCGCCAGGGGCTACACCTTC.

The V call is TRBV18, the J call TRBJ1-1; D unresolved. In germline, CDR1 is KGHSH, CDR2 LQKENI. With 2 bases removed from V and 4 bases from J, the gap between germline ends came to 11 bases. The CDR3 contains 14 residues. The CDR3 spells CASSPVREGTEAFF. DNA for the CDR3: TGTGCCAGCTCACCAGTGAGGGAAGGCACTGAAGCTTTCTTT.

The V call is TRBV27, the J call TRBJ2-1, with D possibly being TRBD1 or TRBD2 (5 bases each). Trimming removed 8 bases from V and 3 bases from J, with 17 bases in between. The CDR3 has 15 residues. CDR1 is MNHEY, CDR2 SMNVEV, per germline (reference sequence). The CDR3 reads CASYDRDADYNEQFF. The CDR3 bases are TGTGCCAGCTATGACCGGGACGCCGACTACAATGAGCAGTTCTTC.

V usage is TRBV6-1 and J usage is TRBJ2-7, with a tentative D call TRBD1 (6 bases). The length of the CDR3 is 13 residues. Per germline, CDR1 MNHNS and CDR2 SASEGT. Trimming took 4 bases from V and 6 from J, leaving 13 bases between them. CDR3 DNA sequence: TGTGCCAGCAGTGTCAGGGGAGAGATCGAGCAGTACTTC. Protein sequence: CASSVRGEIEQYF.

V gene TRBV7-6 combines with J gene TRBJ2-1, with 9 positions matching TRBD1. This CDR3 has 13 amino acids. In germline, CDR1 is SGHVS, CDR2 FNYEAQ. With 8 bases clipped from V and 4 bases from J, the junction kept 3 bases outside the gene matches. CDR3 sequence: CASAQGAYNEQFF. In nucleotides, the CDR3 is TGTGCCAGCGCACAGGGGGCATACAATGAGCAGTTCTTC.

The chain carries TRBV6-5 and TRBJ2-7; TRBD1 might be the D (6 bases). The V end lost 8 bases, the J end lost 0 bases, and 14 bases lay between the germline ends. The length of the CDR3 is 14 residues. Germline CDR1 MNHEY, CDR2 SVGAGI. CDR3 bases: TGTGCCAGCGCAACAGGGCTGCTCTCCTACGAGCAGTACTTC. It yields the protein CASATGLLSYEQYF.

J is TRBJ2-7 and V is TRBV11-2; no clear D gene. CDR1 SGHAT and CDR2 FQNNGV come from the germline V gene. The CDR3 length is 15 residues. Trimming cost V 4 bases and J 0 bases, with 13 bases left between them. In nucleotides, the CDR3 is TGTGCCAGCAGCTACTTAGACTTCAGCTCCTACGAGCAGTACTTC. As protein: CASSYLDFSSYEQYF.

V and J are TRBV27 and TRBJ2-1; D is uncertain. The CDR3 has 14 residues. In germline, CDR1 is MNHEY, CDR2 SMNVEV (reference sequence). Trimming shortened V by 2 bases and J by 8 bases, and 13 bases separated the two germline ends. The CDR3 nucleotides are TGTGCCAGCAGTTTAAAGTCGGCGCTCTATGAGCAGTTCTTC. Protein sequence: CASSLKSALYEQFF.

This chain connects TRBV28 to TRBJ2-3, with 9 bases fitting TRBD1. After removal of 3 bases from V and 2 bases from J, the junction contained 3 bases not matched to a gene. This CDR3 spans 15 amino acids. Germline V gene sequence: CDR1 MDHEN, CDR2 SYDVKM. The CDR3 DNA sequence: TGTGCCAGCAGTTTCGACAGGGGGAACACAGATACGCAGTATTTT. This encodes CASSFDRGNTDTQYF.

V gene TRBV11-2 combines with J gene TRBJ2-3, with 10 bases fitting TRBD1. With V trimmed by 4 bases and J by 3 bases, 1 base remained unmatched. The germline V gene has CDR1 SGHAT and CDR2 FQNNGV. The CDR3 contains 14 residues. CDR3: CASSSDRGTDTQYF. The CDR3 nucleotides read TGTGCCAGCAGCTCGGACAGGGGGACAGATACGCAGTATTTT.

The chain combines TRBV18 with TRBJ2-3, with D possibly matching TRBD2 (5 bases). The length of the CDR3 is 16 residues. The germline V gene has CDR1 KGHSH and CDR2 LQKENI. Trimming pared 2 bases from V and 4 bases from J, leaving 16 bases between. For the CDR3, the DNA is TGTGCCAGCTCACCAACCCTCCCTAGCATGGCAGATACGCAGTATTTT. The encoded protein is CASSPTLPSMADTQYF.

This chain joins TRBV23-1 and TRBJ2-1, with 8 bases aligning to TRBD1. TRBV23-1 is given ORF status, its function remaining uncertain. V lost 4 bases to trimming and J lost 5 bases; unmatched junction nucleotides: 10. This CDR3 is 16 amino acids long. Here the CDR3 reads CASSPRVRDRHNEQFF. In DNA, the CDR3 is TGCGCCAGCAGTCCCCGGGTCCGGGACAGGCACAATGAGCAGTTCTTC.

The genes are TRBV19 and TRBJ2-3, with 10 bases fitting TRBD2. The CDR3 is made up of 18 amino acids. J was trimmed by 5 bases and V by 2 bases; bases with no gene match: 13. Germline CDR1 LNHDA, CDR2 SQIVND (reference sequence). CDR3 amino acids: CASSIYGLAGVLGDTQYF. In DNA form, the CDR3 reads TGTGCCAGTAGTATATACGGGCTAGCGGGAGTATTAGGAGATACGCAGTATTTT.

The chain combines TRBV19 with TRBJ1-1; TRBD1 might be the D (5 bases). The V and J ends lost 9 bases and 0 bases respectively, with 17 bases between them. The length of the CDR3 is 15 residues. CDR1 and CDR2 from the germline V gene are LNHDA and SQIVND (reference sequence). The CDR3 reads CASQKGPSMNTEAFF. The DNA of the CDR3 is TGTGCCAGCCAAAAGGGGCCAAGTATGAACACTGAAGCTTTCTTT.

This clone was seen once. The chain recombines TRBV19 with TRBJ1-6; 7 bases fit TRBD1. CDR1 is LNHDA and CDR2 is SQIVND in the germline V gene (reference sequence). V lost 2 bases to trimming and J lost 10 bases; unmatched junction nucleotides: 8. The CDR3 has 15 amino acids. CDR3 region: CASSIQQGPGSPLHF. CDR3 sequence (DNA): TGTGCCAGTAGTATACAACAGGGGCCGGGGTCACCCCTCCACTTT.

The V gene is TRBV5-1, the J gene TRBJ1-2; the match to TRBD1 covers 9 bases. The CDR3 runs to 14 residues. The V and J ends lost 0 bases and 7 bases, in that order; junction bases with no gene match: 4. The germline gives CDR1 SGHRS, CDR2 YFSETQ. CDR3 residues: CASSLDRGLIGYTF. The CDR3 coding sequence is TGCGCCAGCAGCTTGGACAGGGGGCTGATTGGCTACACCTTC.

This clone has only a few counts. The CDR3 protein is CASSGSGQIQPQHF. The CDR3 bases are TGTGCCAGCAGTGGTTCAGGTCAGATTCAGCCCCAGCATTTT. V is TRBV6-1 and J is TRBJ1-5, with D hard to call. V shed 4 bases and J shed 6 bases, with 13 bases lying between them. Germline V CDR1 and CDR2: MNHNS, SASEGT. This CDR3 spans 14 amino acids.

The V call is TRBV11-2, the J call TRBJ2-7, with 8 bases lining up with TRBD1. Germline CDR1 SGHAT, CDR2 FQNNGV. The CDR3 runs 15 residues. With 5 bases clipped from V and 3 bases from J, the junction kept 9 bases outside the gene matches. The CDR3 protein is CASSPLGGTGYEQYF. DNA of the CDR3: TGTGCCAGCAGCCCCCTCGGAGGGACAGGCTACGAGCAGTACTTC.

The CDR3 DNA reads as TGTGCCAGCAGTTTACCTCGGACAGGGGCGGGCACAGATACGCAGTATTTT. This translates into CASSLPRTGAGTDTQYF. The chain joins TRBV27 to TRBJ2-3, with TRBD1 matching over 9 bases. The CDR3 sequence is 17 residues long. Germline assignment: CDR1 MNHEY and CDR2 SMNVEV (reference sequence). Trimming removed 2 bases from V and 1 base from J; junction bases left unmatched: 7.

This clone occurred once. The CDR3 bases are TGTGCCAGCAGCCGTGGCGGGTACGAGCAGTACTTC. Translated: CASSRGGYEQYF. The chain employs TRBV5-6 and TRBJ2-7; tentative D call: TRBD2 (5 bases). This CDR3 is built from 12 residues. V was cut by 4 bases and J by 4 bases, with 9 bases left in between. CDR1 SGHDT and CDR2 YYEEEE come from the germline V gene.

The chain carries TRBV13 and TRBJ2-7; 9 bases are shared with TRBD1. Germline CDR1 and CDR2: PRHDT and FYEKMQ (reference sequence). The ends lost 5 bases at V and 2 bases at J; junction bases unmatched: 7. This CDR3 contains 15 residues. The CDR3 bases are TGTGCCAGCAGCGGTCCCGGGACAGGGCCCTACGAGCAGTACTTC. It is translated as CASSGPGTGPYEQYF.

This CDR3 is CASSLSTGTDTQYF. The CDR3 coding sequence is TGCGCCAGCAGCTTATCGACAGGCACAGATACGCAGTATTTT. This chain uses TRBV5-1 with TRBJ2-3; D is possibly TRBD1 (5 bases). Trimming left V 2 bases short and J 1 base short, with 8 bases between. Germline values: CDR1 SGHRS, CDR2 YFSETQ. This CDR3 contains 14 residues.

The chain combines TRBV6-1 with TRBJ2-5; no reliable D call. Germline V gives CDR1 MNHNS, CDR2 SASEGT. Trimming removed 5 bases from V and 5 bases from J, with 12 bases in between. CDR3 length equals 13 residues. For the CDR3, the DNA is TGTGCCAGCAGTTCCCGCCGTGGGGAGACCCAGTACTTC. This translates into CASSSRRGETQYF.